This T cell receptor beta chain emerged from a study of identical twins. TCRdb ran MiXCR on the 5' RACE reads and lists one entry per CDR3 protein. The sample carries 200,000 to 300,000 distinct CDR3 sequences, roughly a tenth recorded once. There are many counts of this clonotype. Everyone who gave samples was a healthy Caucasian. The CDR3 totals 15 residues. CDR1 is MNHEY and CDR2 is SMNVEV in the germline V gene (reference sequence). J gave up 4 bases and V 4 bases, and 5 bases lay outside the gene matches. The chain is built from TRBV27 and TRBJ1-5; 9 bases are a match to TRBD1. The sequence came from a man aged 50 to 60 in good health. What was sequenced was memory T cells sorted from blood. The CDR3 spells CASSSGTGRNQPQHF. CDR3 nucleotide sequence: TGTGCCAGCAGTTCGGGGACAGGGCGGAATCAGCCCCAGCATTTT.